The TCR beta chain described here comes from a study of spatial heterogeneity in lung cancer. At the level of the study: Alpha-chain sequences were consistently detected in smaller numbers than beta-chain sequences.

Each TCR cDNA molecule bore a unique molecular identifier. A single record per CDR3 protein comes from TCRdb applying MiXCR to the 5' RACE reads. The table includes 49,000 or so distinct CDR3 sequences, approximately 12% detected once. This clonotype was found a few times. V lost 1 base and J lost 7, with 20 bases in between. The CDR3 runs 16 residues. Per the germline V gene, CDR1 is MNHNS and CDR2 is SASEGT. Noted time point: sample taken at primary tumor resection. Frozen PBMC, nontumor lung or tumor provided whole RNA, which was sequenced unsorted. A total of approximately 77 untreated early-stage non-small cell lung cancer patients served as donors.

This TCR was recovered from a female donor with early-stage non-small cell lung cancer. Material: PBMCs, obtained at surgery. The chain employs TRBV6-1 and TRBJ2-7; D is tentatively TRBD1 or TRBD2 (5 bases each). The CDR3: CASSEVWDRGLGEQYF. DNA of the CDR3: TGTGCCAGCAGTGAAGTCTGGGACCGCGGCTTAGGGGAGCAGTACTTC.